The clone carrying this T cell receptor beta chain was picked up a small number of times. Its antigen remains unknown. The table came from immunoSEQ multiplex PCR; TCRdb's copy has only in-frame clones and leaves some out. The table has 210,000 or so clones, about 92% seen once. Germline CDR1 is SGHRS and CDR2 is YFSETQ. Trimming took 0 bases from V and 7 from J; bases not matched to a gene: 8. CDR3 size: 15 residues. The data are from a study of T cell responses to AZD1222 COVID-19 vaccine. Overall study results and limits: Females outnumbered males among donors, who were mostly white British; clonal diversity was possibly underestimated. After two AZD1222 doses, spike-specific TCR breadth and depth rose versus day 0. Reportedly, nearly half the spike-specific TCRs target unmutated variant regions.

The V call is TRBV5-1, the J call TRBJ1-1; TRBD1 agrees at 8 bases. Source: peripheral blood, taken on day 0 of MenACWY control vaccination. This receptor was identified in an adult in good health. DNA of the CDR3: TGCGCCAGCAGCTTGGTAAACAGGGGGTCGGGTGAAGCTTTCTTT. Residues: CASSLVNRGSGEAFF. The variable domain in full, completed from reference TRBV5-1 and TRBJ1-1, reads KAGVTQTPRYLIKTRGQQVTLSCSPISGHRSVSWYQQTPGQGLQFLFEYFSETQRNKGNFPGRFSGRQFSNSRSEMNVSTLELGDSALYLCASSLVNRGSGEAFFGQGTRLTVV.